This T cell receptor beta chain derives from a study of blood T cell repertoires in COVID-19. TCRdb's table, derived via immunoSEQ multiplex PCR, lists solely in-frame clones and lacks some. There are approximately 250,000 clones in the sample; roughly 85% occur only once, and roughly 4.6% lies in the top ten. The CDR3 consists of 15 residues. Germline assignment: CDR1 SGHNT and CDR2 YYREEE (reference sequence). V gave up 0 bases and J gave up 4 bases; unmatched junction bases: 6. Sequences were obtained from peripheral blood. This TCR came from a man between 45 and 60 years old with COVID-19, enrolled during active disease. V usage is TRBV5-4 and J usage is TRBJ2-5; TRBD2 aligns across 7 bases. CDR3: CASSLGGPGGETQYF. The CDR3, as DNA: TGTGCCAGCAGCTTGGGGGGACCGGGGGGAGAGACCCAGTACTTC.